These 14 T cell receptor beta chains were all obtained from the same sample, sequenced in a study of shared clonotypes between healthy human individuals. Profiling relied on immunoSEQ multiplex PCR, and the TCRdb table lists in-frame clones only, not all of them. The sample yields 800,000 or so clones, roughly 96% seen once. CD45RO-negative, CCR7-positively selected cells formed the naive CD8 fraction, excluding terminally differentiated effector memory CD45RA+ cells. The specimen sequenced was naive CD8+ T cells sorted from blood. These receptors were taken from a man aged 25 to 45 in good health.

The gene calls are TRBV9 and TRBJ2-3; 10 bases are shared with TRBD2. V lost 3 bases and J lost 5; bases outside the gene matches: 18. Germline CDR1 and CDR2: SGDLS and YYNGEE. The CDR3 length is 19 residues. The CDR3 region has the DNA TGTGCCAGCAGCGACCCAAGGGCTAGCGGGAGAAGGCTGAAAGATACGCAGTATTTT. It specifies CASSDPRASGRRLKDTQYF.

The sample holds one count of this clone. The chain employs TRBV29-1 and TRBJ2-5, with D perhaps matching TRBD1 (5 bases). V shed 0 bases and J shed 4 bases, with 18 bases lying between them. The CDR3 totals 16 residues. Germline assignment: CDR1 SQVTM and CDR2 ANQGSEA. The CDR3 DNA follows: TGCAGCGTTGAAGATCCGCTCAGGGCGAAGCGAGAGACCCAGTACTTC. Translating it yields CSVEDPLRAKRETQYF.

Here the CDR3 DNA reads TGTGCCAGCAGCCAAGAGGGCCAGCACGCCCAAGAGACCCAGTACTTC. Translated, it gives CASSQEGQHAQETQYF. The genes are TRBV4-2 and TRBJ2-5; D unclear. The CDR3 spans 16 residues. Trimming left V 0 bases short and J 1 base short, with 12 bases between. Germline V gives CDR1 LGHNA, CDR2 YNFKEQ.

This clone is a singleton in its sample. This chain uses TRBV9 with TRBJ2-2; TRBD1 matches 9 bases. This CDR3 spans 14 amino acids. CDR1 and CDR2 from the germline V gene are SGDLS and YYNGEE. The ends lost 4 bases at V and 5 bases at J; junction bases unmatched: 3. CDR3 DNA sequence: TGTGCCAGCAGCCCCGGGACAGGGACCGGGGAGCTGTTTTTT. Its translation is CASSPGTGTGELFF. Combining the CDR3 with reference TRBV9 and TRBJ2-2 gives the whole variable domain DSGVTQTPKHLITATGQRVTLRCSPRSGDLSVYWYQQSLDQGLQFLIQYYNGEERAKGNILERFSAQQFPDLHSELNLSSLELGDSALYFCASSPGTGTGELFFGEGSRLTVL.

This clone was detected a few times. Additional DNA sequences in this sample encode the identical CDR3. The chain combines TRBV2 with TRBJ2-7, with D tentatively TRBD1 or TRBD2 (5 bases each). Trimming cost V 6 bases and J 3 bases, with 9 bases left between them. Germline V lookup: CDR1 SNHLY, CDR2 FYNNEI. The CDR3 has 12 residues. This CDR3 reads CASRGTVYEQYF. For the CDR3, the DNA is TGTGCCAGCAGGGGGACGGTCTACGAGCAGTACTTC.

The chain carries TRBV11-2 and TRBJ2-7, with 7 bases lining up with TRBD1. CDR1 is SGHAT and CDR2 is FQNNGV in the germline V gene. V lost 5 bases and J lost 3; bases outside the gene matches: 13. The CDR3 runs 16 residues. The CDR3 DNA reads TGTGCCAGCAGCCAAAGAACGGGACAGCTATACTACGAGCAGTACTTC. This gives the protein CASSQRTGQLYYEQYF.

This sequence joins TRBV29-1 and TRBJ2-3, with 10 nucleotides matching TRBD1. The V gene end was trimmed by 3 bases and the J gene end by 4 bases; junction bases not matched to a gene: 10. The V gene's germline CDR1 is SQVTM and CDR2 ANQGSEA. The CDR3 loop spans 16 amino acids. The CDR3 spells CSVEGTGVGYADTQYF. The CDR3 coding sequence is TGCAGCGTTGAGGGGACAGGGGTCGGCTACGCAGATACGCAGTATTTT.

The CDR3 DNA sequence: TGTGCCAGCAGTCGGGACATTCAGTACTTC. Its translation is CASSRDIQYF. This rearrangement joins TRBV6-5 to TRBJ2-4; D is ambiguous. Germline V CDR1 and CDR2: MNHEY, SVGAGI. The CDR3 has 10 residues. Trimming took 5 bases from V and 8 from J, leaving 4 bases between them.

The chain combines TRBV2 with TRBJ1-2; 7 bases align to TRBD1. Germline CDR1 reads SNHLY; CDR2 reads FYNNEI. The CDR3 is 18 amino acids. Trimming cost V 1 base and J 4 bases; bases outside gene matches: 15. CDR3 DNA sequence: TGTGCCAGCAGTGAAGGAGTCGATGGGACAGTTGCCTTCTATGGCTACACCTTC. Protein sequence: CASSEGVDGTVAFYGYTF.

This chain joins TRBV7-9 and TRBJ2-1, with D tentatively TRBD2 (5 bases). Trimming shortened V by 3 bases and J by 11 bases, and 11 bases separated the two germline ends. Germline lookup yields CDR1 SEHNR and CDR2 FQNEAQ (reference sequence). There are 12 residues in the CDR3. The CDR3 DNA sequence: TGTGCCAGCAGCTTGGGCCGGGATCAGCAGTTCTTC. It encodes CASSLGRDQQFF.

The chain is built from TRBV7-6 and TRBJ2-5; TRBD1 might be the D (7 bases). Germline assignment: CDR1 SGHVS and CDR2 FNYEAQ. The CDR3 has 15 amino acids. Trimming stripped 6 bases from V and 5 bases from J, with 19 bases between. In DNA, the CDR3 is TGTGCCAGCAGGGAGTATGACAGGGCGGGGGAGACCCAGTACTTC. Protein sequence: CASREYDRAGETQYF.

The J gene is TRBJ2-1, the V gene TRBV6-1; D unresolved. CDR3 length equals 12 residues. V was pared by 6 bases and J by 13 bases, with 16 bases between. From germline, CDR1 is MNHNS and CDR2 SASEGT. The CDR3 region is CASRDNIEAQFF. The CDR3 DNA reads TGTGCCAGCAGAGATAATATCGAGGCCCAGTTCTTC.

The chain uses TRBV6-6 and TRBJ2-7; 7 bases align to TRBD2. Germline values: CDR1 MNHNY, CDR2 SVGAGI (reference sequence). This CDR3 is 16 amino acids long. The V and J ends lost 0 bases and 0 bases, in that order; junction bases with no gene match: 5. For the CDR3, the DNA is TGTGCCAGCAGTTACTCCCCGGCGGGAGTCTCCTACGAGCAGTACTTC. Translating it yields CASSYSPAGVSYEQYF.

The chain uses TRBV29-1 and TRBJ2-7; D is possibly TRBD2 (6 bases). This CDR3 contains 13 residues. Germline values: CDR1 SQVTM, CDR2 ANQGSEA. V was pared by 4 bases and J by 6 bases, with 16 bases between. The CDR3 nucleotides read TGCAGCGTTGGGGCACCATCCGGGGGCGAGCAGTACTTC. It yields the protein CSVGAPSGGEQYF.